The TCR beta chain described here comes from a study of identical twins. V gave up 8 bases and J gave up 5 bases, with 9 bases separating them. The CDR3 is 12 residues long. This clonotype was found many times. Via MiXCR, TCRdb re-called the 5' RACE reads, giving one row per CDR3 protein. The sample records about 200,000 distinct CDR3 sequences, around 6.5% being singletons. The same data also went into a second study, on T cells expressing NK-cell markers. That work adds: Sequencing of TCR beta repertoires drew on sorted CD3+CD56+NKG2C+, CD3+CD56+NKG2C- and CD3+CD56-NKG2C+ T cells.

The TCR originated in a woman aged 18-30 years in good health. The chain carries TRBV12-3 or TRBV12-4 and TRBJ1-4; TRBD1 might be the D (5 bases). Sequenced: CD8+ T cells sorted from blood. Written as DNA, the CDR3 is TGTGCCAGCCGGGGGGGGAATGAAAAACTGTTTTTT. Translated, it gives CASRGGNEKLFF.